This section outlines one TCR beta chain sequence together with its context. Original processing notes: How many nucleated cells were present was estimated from reference gene primer amplification. Data came from immunoSEQ multiplex PCR; TCRdb stores just in-frame clones and leaves some out. The V and J calls and clone size were taken over from that table, and D and trimming were inferred from the DNA. The table has just over 95,000 clones, 90% seen once. This specimen comes from a study of blood T cell repertoires in COVID-19. About the research overall: Some COVID-19 samples were acute and others convalescent; all came from the United States, Italy and Spain. PBMCs, B-cell-depleted T cells, or T cells provided the cDNA or gDNA that made up the material.

The junction had 10 bases not matched to a gene; V was cut back by 2 bases and J by 5 bases. The CDR3 covers 16 residues. The clonotype originates from a man between 50 and 59 years old with acute or convalescent COVID-19. The rearrangement links TRBV6-7 to TRBJ2-5; TRBD1 aligns across 8 bases. TRBV6-7 is sorted into the ORF group, with uncertain function. Input material: peripheral blood. The DNA for the CDR3 is TGTGCCAGCAGTTACGATAGGGACAGGCGGGGTGAGACCCAGTACTTC. It codes for CASSYDRDRRGETQYF.